A single sample is the source of the 5 T cell receptor beta chains below, sequenced in a study of preoperative IRX-2 immunotherapy in early breast cancer. TCRdb's copy holds only in-frame clones and misses some; the assay was immunoSEQ multiplex PCR. The sample has 35,000 to 45,000 clones, about four fifths seen once. Noted treatment: preoperative locoregional IRX-2 cytokine immunotherapy. Sequencing was performed on lymph node tissue, taken after IRX-2 immunotherapy. These receptors all come from a human donor with breast cancer.

This chain links TRBV2 with TRBJ1-5, with D perhaps TRBD1 (5 bases). Germline assignment: CDR1 SNHLY and CDR2 FYNNEI. The CDR3 spans 16 residues. Trimming took 6 bases from V and 7 from J, leaving 22 bases between them. CDR3 loop: CASSRHANPGGQPQHF. The CDR3 nucleotides read TGTGCCAGCAGCCGGCATGCCAACCCTGGGGGGCAGCCCCAGCATTTT.

The chain carries TRBV11-3 and TRBJ2-1; 8 nucleotides line up with TRBD1. CDR1 is SGHNT and CDR2 is YENEEA in the germline V gene. CDR3 length equals 15 residues. The trim removed 5 bases at V and 8 bases at J, leaving 11 bases unmatched. This CDR3 reads CASSREQGGMDEQFF. In DNA form, the CDR3 reads TGTGCCAGCAGCCGAGAACAGGGGGGTATGGATGAGCAGTTCTTC.

V usage is TRBV25-1 and J usage is TRBJ1-3, with D possibly matching TRBD1 (5 bases). V was shortened by 1 base and J by 0 bases, with 7 bases between the two germline ends. CDR3 length: 15 residues. The germline V gene has CDR1 MGHDK and CDR2 SYGVNS. In DNA, the CDR3 is TGTGCCAGCAGTGAATCGGGGCTCTCTGGAAACACCATATATTTT. Protein sequence: CASSESGLSGNTIYF.

This clone was observed a single time. The genes are TRBV6-8 and TRBJ2-7; 12 nucleotides align to TRBD2. CDR1 is MNHGY and CDR2 is SAAAGT in the germline V gene. V trimming: 6 bases; J trimming: 5 bases; junction bases outside the gene matches: 8. This CDR3 contains 15 residues. The CDR3 DNA is TGTGCCAGCAGCCGCCTAGGACTAGCGGGGAACGAGCAGTACTTC. It encodes CASSRLGLAGNEQYF.

The chain joins TRBV28 to TRBJ2-7; 7 nucleotides agree with TRBD1. There are 13 residues in the CDR3. With 4 bases clipped from V and 5 bases from J, the junction kept 5 bases outside the gene matches. Germline V gene lookup returns CDR1 MDHEN and CDR2 SYDVKM. The DNA for the CDR3 is TGTGCCAGCAGTTCCGCCGACAGGGACGAGCAGTACTTC. Its protein product is CASSSADRDEQYF.